These 12 T cell receptor beta chains originate from one sample sequenced in a study of patients and donors after allogeneic stem cell transplantation. TCRdb itself ran the RT-PCR reads through MiXCR, one entry per CDR3 protein. The sample includes approximately 410,000 distinct CDR3 sequences, more than 15% seen only once; the top ten take less than 8.5%. Sample: blood, either unsorted or a sorted T cell fraction (not recorded which). These receptors originate from a human donor who was either an allogeneic HSCT recipient or a stem cell or donor lymphocyte infusion donor (not recorded which). It is not recorded whose cells these are; they may come from a transplant donor.

The genes are TRBV12-5 and TRBJ1-1; D call uncertain. CDR3 length: 13 amino acids. Trimming pared 3 bases from V and 3 bases from J, leaving 8 bases between. Germline V CDR1 and CDR2: LGHNT, FRNRAP. CDR3 nucleotide sequence: TGTGCTAGTGGTTTCCGGACCCACACTGAAGCTTTCTTT. This gives the protein CASGFRTHTEAFF.

In its sample, this clonotype was seen many times. J is TRBJ2-3 and V is TRBV4-1; D call uncertain. V dropped 0 bases and J dropped 5 bases, with 6 bases sitting between them. The V gene's germline CDR1 is MGHRA and CDR2 YSYEKL. This CDR3 is 13 amino acids long. DNA for the CDR3: TGCGCCAGCAGCCAAGACGCCTTAGATACGCAGTATTTT. It is translated as CASSQDALDTQYF.

This clonotype has just a few counts. V gene TRBV2 combines with J gene TRBJ2-1, with no clear D. The CDR3 consists of 12 residues. V was pared by 1 base and J by 10 bases, with 8 bases between. CDR1 is SNHLY and CDR2 is FYNNEI in the germline V gene. CDR3 DNA sequence: TGTGCCAGCAGTGAAGGGAAGGGAGAGCAGTTCTTC. The encoded protein is CASSEGKGEQFF.

In this sample, this clonotype turned up many times. The J gene is TRBJ1-2, the V gene TRBV6-5, with unresolved D. CDR3 length: 11 amino acids. The V and J ends lost 7 bases and 9 bases respectively, with 12 bases between them. The germline V gene has CDR1 MNHEY and CDR2 SVGAGI. Here the CDR3 reads CASTDGWRYTF. The CDR3 DNA follows: TGTGCCAGCACCGACGGTTGGCGCTACACCTTC.

There are many counts of this clonotype. V and J are TRBV4-3 and TRBJ1-1, with no clear D. V was trimmed by 1 base and J by 3 bases, leaving 9 bases between them. The germline CDR1 and CDR2 sequences are LGHNA and YSLEER. CDR3 length: 14 amino acids. In nucleotides, the CDR3 is TGCGCCAGCAGCCAAGTAGCGGGGTACACTGAAGCTTTCTTT. This gives the protein CASSQVAGYTEAFF.

The V call is TRBV28, the J call TRBJ1-1; D unresolved. There are 13 residues in the CDR3. V was clipped by 7 bases and J by 5 bases, with 14 bases between them. Germline V lookup: CDR1 MDHEN, CDR2 SYDVKM. The CDR3 nucleotides are TGTGCCAGCACCACTGCCGGGAGGACTGAAGCTTTCTTT. Its translation is CASTTAGRTEAFF.

V and J are TRBV4-2 and TRBJ1-3; D gene unclear. CDR3 length: 17 residues. Per the germline V gene, CDR1 is LGHNA and CDR2 is YNFKEQ. V shed 0 bases and J shed 0 bases, with 12 bases lying between them. CDR3 loop: CASSQDTPASSGNTIYF. CDR3 DNA sequence: TGTGCCAGCAGCCAAGACACACCTGCGAGCTCTGGAAACACCATATATTTT.

This clonotype has more than one count but fewer than ten. The gene calls are TRBV9 and TRBJ2-7, with TRBD1 matching over 9 bases. V shed 4 bases and J 2 bases; nucleotides not matched to a gene: 13. The germline V gene encodes CDR1 SGDLS and CDR2 YYNGEE. This CDR3 spans 17 amino acids. CDR3 nucleotide sequence: TGTGCCAGCAGCCCACCGAGAGGGGGACAGGGAACCTACGAGCAGTACTTC. Its protein is CASSPPRGGQGTYEQYF.

The chain links TRBV25-1 to TRBJ2-1, with TRBD2 identical over 13 bases. The CDR3 spans 15 residues. Germline V CDR1 and CDR2: MGHDK, SYGVNS. V trimming: 3 bases; J trimming: 8 bases; junction bases outside the gene matches: 4. CDR3 nucleotide sequence: TGTGCCAGCAGTGACCTTGGACTAGCGGGAGATGAGCAGTTCTTC. Encoded protein: CASSDLGLAGDEQFF.

This rearrangement joins TRBV11-3 to TRBJ1-1, with TRBD1 matching over 8 bases. The CDR3 contains 15 residues. Losses at the gene ends were 1 base for V and 6 bases for J; bases not matched to a gene: 7. Germline loops: CDR1 SGHNT, CDR2 YENEEA. The CDR3 DNA reads as TGTGCCAGCAGCTTAGCGACAGGGGACGGGGCTGAAGCTTTCTTT. It translates to CASSLATGDGAEAFF.

The V call is TRBV4-1, the J call TRBJ2-7; 8 bases match TRBD1. The CDR3 contains 13 residues. CDR1 is MGHRA and CDR2 is YSYEKL in the germline V gene. V gave up 6 bases and J gave up 3 bases; unmatched junction bases: 4. The CDR3 loop is CASRPGQGYEQYF. The CDR3 bases are TGCGCCAGCAGACCAGGACAGGGCTACGAGCAGTACTTC.

In this sample, this clonotype turned up a few times. The chain uses TRBV24-1 and TRBJ2-3; TRBD1 agrees at 8 bases. This CDR3 is 16 amino acids long. The V gene's germline CDR1 is KGHDR and CDR2 SFDVKD. Unmatched junction bases numbered 10, after V lost 1 base and J lost 8 bases. This CDR3 reads CATSDFGQGRLGTQYF. CDR3 coding DNA: TGTGCCACCAGTGATTTCGGACAGGGAAGATTAGGTACGCAGTATTTT.